These T cell receptor beta chains were read from a single sample in a study of blood T cell repertoires in COVID-19. The assay was immunoSEQ multiplex PCR, and TCRdb's table has in-frame clones only and misses some. The repertoire includes under 250,000 clones, around 89% of them detected once, and about 5% sits in the top ten. Specimen: peripheral blood. These TCRs come from a woman in her 40s with acute or convalescent COVID-19. Each CDR3 is given with its conserved first and last residue. D genes are given only for firm matches. Clone size is not always given. Where it is, it says once, few, many or a class for expanded clones.

D: TRBD2
J: TRBJ2-5
V: TRBV7-6
size: .
DNA: TGTGCCAGCAGCTTAGCGCCGACTAGCGGGGAAGGCGAGACCCAGTACTTC
CDR3: CASSLAPTSGEGETQYF

D: .
J: TRBJ1-3
V: TRBV6-5
size: .
DNA: TGTGCCAGCAGTCCTCTAAGAACTGGAAACACCATATATTTT
CDR3: CASSPLRTGNTIYF

D: TRBD1
J: TRBJ1-3
V: TRBV2
size: .
DNA: TGTGCCAGCACCGACCCAGGGGGTGGAAACACCATATATTTT
CDR3: CASTDPGGGNTIYF

D: TRBD2
J: TRBJ2-3
V: TRBV27
size: .
DNA: TGTGCCAGCAGTCCGACTAGCGGGGGTTACACAGATACGCAGTATTTT
CDR3: CASSPTSGGYTDTQYF

D: .
J: TRBJ1-2
V: TRBV21-1
size: .
DNA: TGTGCCAGCAGCTCGACACCGGGACAGCAAAAGGGTAACTATGGCTACACCTTC
CDR3: CASSSTPGQQKGNYGYTF

D: .
J: TRBJ1-4
V: TRBV4-1
size: few
DNA: TGCGCCAGCAGCAGAGATGGGGGGGCCGGTAGCGAAAAACTGTTTTTT
CDR3: CASSRDGGAGSEKLFF

D: .
J: TRBJ2-1
V: TRBV5-1
size: .
DNA: TGCGCCAGCAGCTCATCAGGGGACAATGAGCAGTTCTTC
CDR3: CASSSSGDNEQFF

D: .
J: TRBJ1-2
V: TRBV5-1
size: .
DNA: TGCGCCAGCAGCCAGAGGTTAGATAATGCTGGCTACACCTTC
CDR3: CASSQRLDNAGYTF

D: .
J: TRBJ1-3
V: TRBV30
size: few
DNA: TGTGCCTGGGCGCAATCCTCGGGAAACACCATATATTTT
CDR3: CAWAQSSGNTIYF

D: TRBD1
J: TRBJ1-1
V: TRBV2
size: .
DNA: TGTGCCATCCCCGGGAGAGGGGGCATTGACACTGAAGCTTTCTTT
CDR3: CAIPGRGGIDTEAFF

D: TRBD1
J: TRBJ1-3
V: TRBV5-1
size: few
DNA: TGCGCCAGCAGCTTGGCACAGGGGGAGGCTGGAAACACCATATATTTT
CDR3: CASSLAQGEAGNTIYF

D: .
J: TRBJ1-5
V: TRBV19
size: .
DNA: TGTGCCAGTACTACATATCAGGGGAGCGTTCAGCCCCAGCATTTT
CDR3: CASTTYQGSVQPQHF

D: TRBD1
J: TRBJ1-5
V: TRBV19
size: .
DNA: TGTGCCAGTAGTCCTTGGACAGGGCAGGATCAGCCCCAGCATTTT
CDR3: CASSPWTGQDQPQHF

D: TRBD1
J: TRBJ2-5
V: TRBV2
size: .
DNA: TGTGCCAGCACCGCTGGGACAGTCCTCCAAGAGACCCAGTACTTC
CDR3: CASTAGTVLQETQYF

D: .
J: TRBJ2-5
V: TRBV1
size: .
DNA: TGCACCAGCAGCCAAGATCGGGGACAGGTTCAAGAGACCCAGTACTTC
CDR3: CTSSQDRGQVQETQYF

D: .
J: TRBJ1-2
V: TRBV7-9
size: once
DNA: TGTGCCAGCAGCCCCCAGTTGGGGAGCTATGGCTACACCTTC
CDR3: CASSPQLGSYGYTF

D: .
J: TRBJ1-2
V: TRBV30
size: .
DNA: TGTGCCTGGAGTGTCATGGGGGCTGGTGGCTACACCTTC
CDR3: CAWSVMGAGGYTF

D: .
J: TRBJ2-6
V: TRBV3-1/TRBV3-2
size: .
DNA: TGTGCCAGCAGCCAAGGCGGACAGAACGTCCTGACTTTC
CDR3: CASSQGGQNVLTF

D: TRBD1
J: TRBJ2-5
V: TRBV5-1
size: .
DNA: TGCGCCAGCAGATTGAAGACAGGGGGCCAAGAGACCCAGTACTTC
CDR3: CASRLKTGGQETQYF

D: TRBD2
J: TRBJ2-3
V: TRBV24-1
size: .
DNA: TGTGCCACCAGTGACCCGGGACTAGCGGGGGCAGATACGCAGTATTTT
CDR3: CATSDPGLAGADTQYF

D: TRBD2
J: TRBJ2-5
V: TRBV4-1
size: once
DNA: TGCGCCAGCAGCCAGGGAGCGGGGGAGACCCAGTACTTC
CDR3: CASSQGAGETQYF

D: TRBD1
J: TRBJ2-2
V: TRBV15
size: .
DNA: TGTGCCACCAGCTTCCGGGACAGGGACACCGGGGAGCTGTTTTTT
CDR3: CATSFRDRDTGELFF

D: .
J: TRBJ1-1
V: TRBV3-1/TRBV3-2
size: .
DNA: TGTGCCAGCAGCCCAGGCATGGCTGAAGCTTTCTTT
CDR3: CASSPGMAEAFF

D: .
J: TRBJ1-2
V: TRBV29-1
size: .
DNA: TGCAGCGTTGGGATCAGGGGCCAGACATCTAACTATGGCTACACCTTC
CDR3: CSVGIRGQTSNYGYTF

D: .
J: TRBJ2-1
V: TRBV6-5
size: .
DNA: TGTGCCATAAGCAAGCTCGCATACAATGAGCAGTTCTTC
CDR3: CAISKLAYNEQFF

D: .
J: TRBJ1-6
V: TRBV11-2
size: once
DNA: TGTGCCAGCAGTCTAAACGGGGGGTCAGGGAGCTCCTATAATTCACCCCTCCACTTT
CDR3: CASSLNGGSGSSYNSPLHF

D: TRBD1
J: TRBJ1-1
V: TRBV7-3
size: .
DNA: TGTGCCAGCAGCCGAACAGGGGTGACTGAAGCTTTCTTT
CDR3: CASSRTGVTEAFF

D: TRBD1
J: TRBJ1-5
V: TRBV7-6
size: .
DNA: TGTGCCAGCAGCTTAGGACAGGGTGTTGGTCAGCCCCAGCATTTT
CDR3: CASSLGQGVGQPQHF

D: .
J: TRBJ1-3
V: TRBV2
size: .
DNA: TGTGCCAGCGGACTCCTGGAGTACCAACTCAGCTCTGGAAACACCATATATTTT
CDR3: CASGLLEYQLSSGNTIYF

D: .
J: TRBJ1-5
V: TRBV15
size: .
DNA: TGTGCCACCAGCAGAGATAAAGGAGCGGCGGGGGGCGGTCAGCCCCAGCATTTT
CDR3: CATSRDKGAAGGGQPQHF

D: TRBD1
J: TRBJ1-2
V: TRBV7-2
size: .
DNA: TGTGCCAGCAGAGAGAGGACAGGGGTTAACTATGGCTACACCTTC
CDR3: CASRERTGVNYGYTF

D: .
J: TRBJ2-2
V: TRBV6-5
size: .
DNA: TGTGCCAGCAGTTACTCCCTGTCCGGGGAGCTGTTTTTT
CDR3: CASSYSLSGELFF

D: TRBD2
J: TRBJ2-1
V: TRBV3-1/TRBV3-2
size: .
DNA: TGTGCCAGCAGCCAGGCCGGGACTAGCGGGGGTATGGAGCAGTTCTTC
CDR3: CASSQAGTSGGMEQFF

D: .
J: TRBJ1-5
V: TRBV9
size: .
DNA: TGTGCCAGCAGCCCCTGGGAGAACAATCAGCCCCAGCATTTT
CDR3: CASSPWENNQPQHF

D: .
J: TRBJ1-1
V: TRBV24-1
size: .
DNA: TGTGCCACCAGTGACCCAGGACAGCCGAACACTGAAGCTTTCTTT
CDR3: CATSDPGQPNTEAFF

D: .
J: TRBJ2-1
V: TRBV2
size: .
DNA: TGTGCCAGCAGTTCCTTAGCAGGGTCAGGGGCAGATGAGCAGTTCTTC
CDR3: CASSSLAGSGADEQFF